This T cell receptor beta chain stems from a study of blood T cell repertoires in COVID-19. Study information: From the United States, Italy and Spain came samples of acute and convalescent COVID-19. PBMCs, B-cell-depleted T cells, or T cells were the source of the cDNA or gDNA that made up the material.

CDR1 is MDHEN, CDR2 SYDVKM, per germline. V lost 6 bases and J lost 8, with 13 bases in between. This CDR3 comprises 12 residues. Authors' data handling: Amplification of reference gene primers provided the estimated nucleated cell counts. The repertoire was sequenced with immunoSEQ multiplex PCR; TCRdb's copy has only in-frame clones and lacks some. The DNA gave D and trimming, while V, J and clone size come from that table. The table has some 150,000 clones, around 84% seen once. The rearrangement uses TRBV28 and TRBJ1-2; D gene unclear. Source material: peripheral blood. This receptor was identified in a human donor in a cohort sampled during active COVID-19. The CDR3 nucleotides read TGTGCCAGCAGCCTCTCGGAGCGGGGCTACACCTTC. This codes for CASSLSERGYTF.